The next 11 T cell receptor beta chains were all read from a single sample in a study of T cells in Graves' hyperthyroidism and ophthalmopathy. The CDR3 regions of TCR beta were amplified from RNA transcripts. First-round RT-PCR with HTBI primers amplified the TCR CDR3 region. TCRdb redid the calling of the multiplex PCR reads with MiXCR, one entry per CDR3 protein. The table has about 24,000 distinct CDR3 sequences, 45% to 55% seen once; the top ten hold roughly 26%. The sample consisted of blood. The receptor set was obtained from a woman aged 40-49 years with Graves' hyperthyroidism that later progressed to Graves' ophthalmopathy.

By sample fraction, this clonotype is medium-sized. The genes are TRBV6-6 and TRBJ2-7, with a tentative D call TRBD2 (5 bases). The CDR3 is made up of 14 amino acids. Trimming stripped 2 bases from V and 6 bases from J, with 14 bases between. The germline V gene encodes CDR1 MNHNY and CDR2 SVGAGI (reference sequence). The CDR3 nucleotides read TGTGCCAGCAGTTACAGCGGATGGCCTGGCGAGCAGTACTTC. This sequence encodes CASSYSGWPGEQYF.

The chain has TRBV11-2 and TRBJ2-7, with D possibly matching TRBD2 (6 bases). Trimming took 3 bases from V and 5 from J, leaving 11 bases between them. Germline-derived CDR1 and CDR2 are SGHAT and FQNNGV. The CDR3 sequence is 13 residues long. The CDR3 DNA sequence: TGTGCCAGCAGCTTGGGGCGGGAAAACGAGCAGTACTTC. The encoded protein is CASSLGRENEQYF.

The chain combines TRBV10-3 with TRBJ2-2; tentative D call: TRBD1 (6 bases). The CDR3 is 13 amino acids. Per the germline V gene, CDR1 is ENHRY and CDR2 is SYGVKD. V dropped 0 bases and J dropped 9 bases, with 8 bases sitting between them. The CDR3 protein is CAISESTGWELFF. DNA of the CDR3: TGTGCCATCAGTGAGTCAACAGGGTGGGAGCTGTTTTTT.

V gene TRBV20-1 combines with J gene TRBJ2-3; possible D gene TRBD2, 6 bases. V was trimmed by 5 bases and J by 1 base, leaving 16 bases between them. The CDR3 spans 15 residues. The V gene's germline CDR1 is DFQATT and CDR2 SNEGSKA (reference sequence). The CDR3 loop is CSAHPPGVGTDTQYF. The CDR3, as DNA: TGCAGTGCTCACCCTCCGGGAGTGGGCACAGATACGCAGTATTTT.

V usage is TRBV20-1 and J usage is TRBJ2-5; TRBD1 matches 8 bases. This CDR3 is built from 14 residues. CDR1 is DFQATT, CDR2 SNEGSKA, per germline (reference sequence). V gave up 3 bases and J gave up 4 bases; unmatched junction bases: 7. The CDR3 here is CSASRGQVGETQYF. The CDR3 nucleotides read TGCAGTGCTAGCCGGGGACAGGTAGGAGAGACCCAGTACTTC.

Regarding this clonotype: One junction end does not reproduce the germline sequence, and a read error may be involved. The V gene is TRBV2, the J gene TRBJ2-2; D might be TRBD1 or TRBD2, each matching 5 bases. Germline values: CDR1 SNHLY, CDR2 FYNNEI. This CDR3 region has 13 residues. Written as DNA, the CDR3 is TGTGCCTGCAGCATGGGGGTGGGCGGGGAGCTGTTTTTT. Translation: CACSMGVGGELFF.

On this clonotype itself: A junction end diverges from the germline sequence, so it may reflect a read error. V and J are TRBV12-3 or TRBV12-4 and TRBJ2-7, with D hard to call. The CDR3 extends over 14 amino acids. The CDR3 sequence: CASSSSQGHFEHYF. As DNA, the CDR3 is TGTGCCAGCAGTTCCTCCCAAGGGCACTTCGAGCATTACTTC.

CDR3 DNA: TGTGCCAGCAGCACAAGCGGGAGGGCCACAGATACGCAGTATTTT. Its protein is CASSTSGRATDTQYF. The J gene is TRBJ2-3, the V gene TRBV11-1, with 10 bases lining up with TRBD2. The CDR3 totals 15 residues. Germline CDR1 SGHAT, CDR2 FQDESV (reference sequence). V shed 5 bases, J shed 2 bases, and the junction held 4 bases outside the gene matches.

A word on this clonotype: This sequence may be a read error, since a much larger clone differs from it by one base. The V and J genes are TRBV5-1 and TRBJ2-7; TRBD1 matches 8 bases. This CDR3 region has 16 residues. Per germline, CDR1 SGHRS and CDR2 YFSETQ. This CDR3 reads CTSSLEQGARSDEQYF. The CDR3 nucleotides are TGCACCAGCAGCTTGGAGCAGGGGGCGCGTTCGGACGAGCAGTACTTC.

The rearrangement links TRBV2 to TRBJ2-5; perhaps D is TRBD1 or TRBD2 (5 bases each). This CDR3 has 15 residues. Germline V lookup: CDR1 SNHLY, CDR2 FYNNEI. Trimming stripped 6 bases from V and 5 bases from J, with 19 bases between. CDR3 sequence reads: CASRTGDAKGETQYF. As DNA, the CDR3 is TGTGCCAGCAGGACCGGGGACGCAAAAGGGGAGACCCAGTACTTC.

By its share, this clonotype is medium-sized. The V and J genes are TRBV29-1 and TRBJ2-3; D perhaps matches TRBD2 (6 bases). Trimming left V 7 bases short and J 7 bases short, with 12 bases between. The germline CDR1 and CDR2 sequences are SQVTM and ANQGSEA. The CDR3 has 11 amino acids. As DNA, the CDR3 is TGCAGCGGGGGGACTCTAAATACGCAGTATTTT. This translates into CSGGTLNTQYF.